A selection of T cell receptor beta chains follows, all from one sample in a study of blood T cell repertoires in COVID-19. TCRdb's copy holds only in-frame clones and misses some; the assay was immunoSEQ multiplex PCR. The table lists about 170,000 clones, approximately 85% of them singletons. Material: peripheral blood. Receptors were obtained from a man of 80 years or more with COVID-19, enrolled during active disease. Both conserved end residues are part of each CDR3. A D gene is named only where the DNA matches it firmly. Where a row states a size, it is once, few, many or the class of an expanded clone; other rows omit it.

size	D	V	J	length	DNA	CDR3
few	.	TRBV4-2	TRBJ1-5	13	TGTGCCAGCAGCCAAGGGGAAGGGGAGCCCCAGCATTTT	CASSQGEGEPQHF
.	.	TRBV5-1	TRBJ2-5	15	TGCGCCAGCAGCGCGGAAGCAGCCCGCGGTGAGACCCAGTACTTC	CASSAEAARGETQYF
.	.	TRBV4-3	TRBJ1-1	14	TGCGCCAGCAGCCAACACATCCGGGACACTGAAGCTTTCTTT	CASSQHIRDTEAFF
.	.	TRBV6-5	TRBJ1-1	15	TGTGCCAGCAGTTCGTTCAGGGGCGGAAACACTGAAGCTTTCTTT	CASSSFRGGNTEAFF
once	.	TRBV19	TRBJ1-1	14	TGTGCCAGTAGTATAGAAAGGGGGTCGACTGAAGCTTTCTTT	CASSIERGSTEAFF
.	TRBD1	TRBV19	TRBJ1-1	13	TGTGCCAGTAGTCCGGGACAGAGGACTGAAGCTTTCTTT	CASSPGQRTEAFF
few	.	TRBV19	TRBJ1-3	14	TGTGCCAGTAGGCGGGGCATGGCTGGAAACACCATATATTTT	CASRRGMAGNTIYF
.	.	TRBV6-5	TRBJ1-2	14	TGTGCCAGCAGAACCGGGGGGCCTACTGATGGCTACACCTTC	CASRTGGPTDGYTF
.	TRBD2	TRBV6-5	TRBJ2-7	14	TGTGCCAGCAGCCTTGGGACTAGGGCCTACGAGCAGTACTTC	CASSLGTRAYEQYF
once	TRBD1	TRBV19	TRBJ1-3	12	TGTGCCACTGCGACAGGGGCGAACACCATATATTTT	CATATGANTIYF
once	.	TRBV23-1	TRBJ2-7	18	TGCGCCAGCAGTCAATCGCAAAACTTAGGACAGCGAGGCCACGAGCAGTACTTC	CASSQSQNLGQRGHEQYF
.	.	TRBV19	TRBJ1-5	15	TGTGCCAGTAACCTAAGGGGAGGGAACAATCAGCCCCAGCATTTT	CASNLRGGNNQPQHF
.	TRBD1	TRBV7-9	TRBJ2-7	14	TGTGCCAGCAGCTCCCAGGGACAGACCTACGAGCAGTACTTC	CASSSQGQTYEQYF
.	TRBD1	TRBV7-8	TRBJ1-6	15	TGTGCCAGCAGCTTAGGTGCCCTTACAGGGGCACCCCTCCACTTT	CASSLGALTGAPLHF
once	TRBD1	TRBV5-1	TRBJ1-2	14	TGCGCCAGCAGTCCGGGAGGACAGGGTTACGGCTACACCTTC	CASSPGGQGYGYTF
.	TRBD1	TRBV5-1	TRBJ2-3	16	TGCGCCAGCAGTTCGAGGGGGCCCTTGGGTACAGATACGCAGTATTTT	CASSSRGPLGTDTQYF
.	TRBD2	TRBV7-8	TRBJ2-7	14	TGTGCCAGCAGCTTGGGGACTAGCTCCTACGAGCAGTACTTC	CASSLGTSSYEQYF
.	TRBD1	TRBV6-2/TRBV6-3	TRBJ1-2	16	TGTGCCAGCAGTTACTCGTTGAGGACAGGGGTCTATGGCTACACCTTC	CASSYSLRTGVYGYTF
once	.	TRBV3-1/TRBV3-2	TRBJ1-2	14	TGTGCCAGCAGCCAAGGTATAGCTAACTATGGCTACACCTTC	CASSQGIANYGYTF
.	TRBD1	TRBV2	TRBJ1-2	13	TGTGCCAGCAGTGTAACTGGACAGGATGGCTACACCTTC	CASSVTGQDGYTF
.	.	TRBV2	TRBJ1-1	13	TGTGCCAGCTCAGGCGAAGCGAACACTGAAGCTTTCTTT	CASSGEANTEAFF
.	TRBD1	TRBV7-3	TRBJ2-1	15	TGTGCCAGCAGCTTAACTCCGGGACAGGGGGCTGAGCAGTTCTTC	CASSLTPGQGAEQFF
.	.	TRBV6-5	TRBJ2-1	11	TGTGCCAGCAGGCTGGTAGCGGAGCAGTTCTTC	CASRLVAEQFF
.	.	TRBV9	TRBJ1-1	14	TGTGCCAGCAGCGAAAGTCCAGATAACACTGAAGCTTTCTTT	CASSESPDNTEAFF
.	TRBD1	TRBV9	TRBJ2-7	15	TGTGCCAGCAGCGTAGACCGGGACAGACTTTACGAGCAGTACTTC	CASSVDRDRLYEQYF
.	TRBD1	TRBV19	TRBJ2-7	15	TGTGCCAGTAGTGTGCAACCGGGACAGATCTACGAGCAGTACTTC	CASSVQPGQIYEQYF
.	.	TRBV3-1/TRBV3-2	TRBJ1-4	12	TGTGCCAGCAGCCAAGAGGGCCGAGGGCTGTTTTTT	CASSQEGRGLFF